What follows are 23 T cell receptor beta chains derived from one specimen sequenced in a study of shared T cell receptors in the human thymus. TCRdb keeps only in-frame clones here, not all; method: immunoSEQ multiplex PCR. Here the sample spans almost 550,000 clones, around 82% being singletons. The same data also contributed to another study, on human thymus T cells.

Source material: thymocytes. The receptors shown here come from a boy younger than two with a congenital heart defect.

The CDR3 sequence is CAISEGEGDSPDTQYF. The CDR3 DNA is TGTGCCATCAGTGAAGGGGAGGGGGACTCCCCAGATACGCAGTATTTT. The rearrangement joins TRBV10-3 to TRBJ2-3; perhaps TRBD2 as D (7 bases). Trimming removed 3 bases at V and 4 bases at J, with 17 bases between. Germline V gene sequence: CDR1 ENHRY, CDR2 SYGVKD. The CDR3 runs 16 residues.

This clone occurred once. The V gene is TRBV18, the J gene TRBJ2-6, with 10 positions matching TRBD1. Germline CDR1 and CDR2: KGHSH and LQKENI. The V segment lost 3 bases and the J segment 0 bases; nucleotides outside the gene matches: 5. CDR3 size: 18 residues. The CDR3 DNA reads TGTGCCAGCTCACCTGGGACAGGGGATCTCTCTGGGGCCAACGTCCTGACTTTC. Its translation: CASSPGTGDLSGANVLTF. Complete variable domain (other parts from reference TRBV18 and TRBJ2-6): NAGVMQNPRHLVRRRGQEARLRCSPMKGHSHVYWYRQLPEEGLKFMVYLQKENIIDESGMPKERFSAEFPKEGPSILRIQQVVRGDSAAYFCASSPGTGDLSGANVLTFGAGSRLTVL.

V and J are TRBV7-2 and TRBJ2-7, with 12 bases that match TRBD2. Losses at the gene ends were 2 bases for V and 3 bases for J; bases not matched to a gene: 11. Looked up from germline, CDR1 is SGHTA and CDR2 is FQGNSA. The CDR3 spans 18 residues. The DNA for the CDR3 is TGTGCCAGCAGCTTATGGTCACTAGCGGGAGGTAAACTCTACGAGCAGTACTTC. This gives the protein CASSLWSLAGGKLYEQYF. Variable domain in full (rest from reference TRBV7-2 and TRBJ2-7): GAGVSQSPSNKVTEKGKDVELRCDPISGHTALYWYRQSLGQGLEFLIYFQGNSAPDKSGLPSDRFSAERTGGSVSTLTIQRTQQEDSAVYLCASSLWSLAGGKLYEQYFGPGTRLTVT.

This clone was observed a single time. V gene TRBV4-3 combines with J gene TRBJ2-1, with 9 positions matching TRBD1. With V trimmed by 2 bases and J by 9 bases, 20 bases remained unmatched. The CDR3 length is 19 residues. The V gene's germline CDR1 is LGHNA and CDR2 YSLEER. Here the CDR3 reads CASSQKMISCGTGSFEQFF. For the CDR3, the DNA is TGCGCCAGCAGCCAAAAGATGATCTCATGCGGGACAGGGTCCTTTGAGCAGTTCTTC.

The chain recombines TRBV4-3 with TRBJ2-7, with TRBD2 matching over 9 bases. This CDR3 contains 15 residues. Germline values: CDR1 LGHNA, CDR2 YSLEER. V shed 5 bases, J shed 6 bases, and the junction held 11 bases outside the gene matches. As DNA, the CDR3 is TGCGCCAGCAGCGTGACGACTAGCGGACTGGGCGAGCAGTACTTC. Protein sequence: CASSVTTSGLGEQYF.

V is TRBV19 and J is TRBJ1-2; D may be TRBD1 (6 bases). Germline values: CDR1 LNHDA, CDR2 SQIVND (reference sequence). Trimming took 3 bases from V and 4 from J, leaving 18 bases between them. CDR3 size: 16 residues. CDR3 amino acids: CASSIVAGTKVYGYTF. The DNA for the CDR3 is TGTGCCAGTAGTATCGTTGCCGGGACAAAAGTCTATGGCTACACCTTC.

This clone has just a few counts. The chain couples TRBV27 to TRBJ2-7, with D possibly being TRBD1 (7 bases). The V end lost 10 bases, the J end lost 2 bases, and 18 bases lay between the germline ends. The CDR3 length is 14 residues. The germline V gene has CDR1 MNHEY and CDR2 SMNVEV (reference sequence). This chain's CDR3 is CATGSGGSTYEQYF. The DNA for the CDR3 is TGTGCCACCGGGTCAGGGGGGTCTACCTACGAGCAGTACTTC.

The chain carries TRBV12-5 and TRBJ2-5, with TRBD2 matching 8 bases. V was clipped by 7 bases and J by 3 bases; unmatched bases: 10. This CDR3 has 15 amino acids. Germline values: CDR1 LGHNT, CDR2 FRNRAP. Here the CDR3 DNA reads TGTGCTAGTGATTCAAGCGGGAGAGACAAAGAGACCCAGTACTTC. Its protein product is CASDSSGRDKETQYF.

This clone was detected a few times. CDR3 nucleotides: TGTGCCAGCAGCAAACCGGGACAAGCTAATGAAAAACTGTTTTTT. Protein product: CASSKPGQANEKLFF. The V call is TRBV28, the J call TRBJ1-4; possibly TRBD1 for D (6 bases). Trimming stripped 6 bases from V and 3 bases from J, with 14 bases between. The germline V gene encodes CDR1 MDHEN and CDR2 SYDVKM. The CDR3 sequence is 15 residues long.

V usage is TRBV4-2 and J usage is TRBJ2-1; 7 bases line up with TRBD2. CDR3 length: 18 residues. The germline CDR1 and CDR2 sequences are LGHNA and YNFKEQ. V shed 0 bases, J shed 1 base, and the junction held 9 bases outside the gene matches. Written as DNA, the CDR3 is TGTGCCAGCAGCCAAGAGGTCTTGCGGGAGACATCCTACAATGAGCAGTTCTTC. It codes for CASSQEVLRETSYNEQFF.

The rearrangement links TRBV18 to TRBJ2-7; 10 bases agree with TRBD1. Germline V gene sequence: CDR1 KGHSH, CDR2 LQKENI. The CDR3 is 20 amino acids. The junction had 21 bases not matched to a gene; V was cut back by 3 bases and J by 4 bases. This CDR3 is CASSPDRGGRRNRVAYEQYF. The CDR3 DNA reads TGTGCCAGCTCACCGGACAGGGGGGGACGAAGGAACCGAGTGGCTTACGAGCAGTACTTC.

The DNA of the CDR3 is TGTGCCAGCAGTGAGGACAGGGGAAACACTGAAGCTTTCTTT. Translating gives CASSEDRGNTEAFF. This sequence joins TRBV2 and TRBJ1-1, with TRBD1 matching over 9 bases. The CDR3 has 14 residues. The germline CDR1 and CDR2 sequences are SNHLY and FYNNEI. V was pared by 3 bases and J by 2 bases, with 1 base of the junction left unmatched.

The chain recombines TRBV4-2 with TRBJ2-3; 12 bases are shared with TRBD2. CDR3 length: 16 residues. From germline, CDR1 is LGHNA and CDR2 YNFKEQ. J lost 6 bases, V lost 1 base, and 5 bases had no gene match. The DNA of the CDR3 is TGTGCCAGCAGCCAAGGCCGACTAGCGGGAGTGGATACGCAGTATTTT. Amino acids: CASSQGRLAGVDTQYF.

J is TRBJ1-2 and V is TRBV4-3; 8 bases fit TRBD1. CDR1 and CDR2 (germline): LGHNA, YSLEER. There are 15 residues in the CDR3. Trimming cost V 1 base and J 13 bases; bases outside gene matches: 14. The CDR3 sequence: CASSQGPGGVYRFTF. The CDR3, as DNA: TGCGCCAGCAGCCAAGGCCCAGGGGGCGTTTATAGATTCACCTTC.

This chain uses TRBV5-4 with TRBJ1-3; 11 bases align to TRBD1. Trimming at V came to 0 bases and at J to 3 bases, leaving 5 bases not matched to a gene. The CDR3 sequence is 17 residues long. CDR1 is SGHNT, CDR2 YYREEE, per germline (reference sequence). This chain's CDR3 is CASSLASGTGGGNTIYF. The DNA of the CDR3 is TGTGCCAGCAGCTTGGCCTCCGGGACAGGGGGTGGAAACACCATATATTTT.

The gene calls are TRBV5-1 and TRBJ2-1; maybe TRBD2 (5 bases). This CDR3 has 14 residues. V dropped 0 bases and J dropped 8 bases, with 12 bases sitting between them. Looked up from germline, CDR1 is SGHRS and CDR2 is YFSETQ. The CDR3 DNA sequence: TGCGCCAGCAGCTTGGCGGGATTTCCTCATGAGCAGTTCTTC. Translated: CASSLAGFPHEQFF.

The chain carries TRBV6-5 and TRBJ2-1; 11 bases map to TRBD2. V shed 4 bases, J shed 7 bases, and the junction held 6 bases outside the gene matches. The length of the CDR3 is 15 residues. Germline-derived CDR1 and CDR2 are MNHEY and SVGAGI. CDR3 nucleotides: TGTGCCAGCAGTTCGAGACTAGCGGGAAGGAATGAGCAGTTCTTC. Translation: CASSSRLAGRNEQFF.

The chain joins TRBV30 to TRBJ2-3; 7 bases are a match to TRBD2. CDR1 is GTSNPN, CDR2 SVGIG, per germline (reference sequence). V shed 4 bases, J shed 4 bases, and the junction held 8 bases outside the gene matches. The CDR3 is made up of 14 amino acids. The CDR3 protein is CAWNWGGGSDTQYF. The CDR3 DNA follows: TGTGCCTGGAATTGGGGGGGAGGATCAGATACGCAGTATTTT.

The J gene is TRBJ2-3, the V gene TRBV11-2; 8 bases align to TRBD1. The V gene end was trimmed by 4 bases and the J gene end by 5 bases; junction bases not matched to a gene: 11. This CDR3 spans 16 amino acids. CDR1 SGHAT and CDR2 FQNNGV come from the germline V gene. The chain's CDR3 is CASSSNPRGQKDTQYF. The CDR3 coding sequence is TGTGCCAGCAGCTCTAACCCCAGGGGGCAGAAAGATACGCAGTATTTT.

A few counts support this clone. The chain combines TRBV5-4 with TRBJ1-1; the match to TRBD1 covers 10 bases. The trim removed 1 base at V and 7 bases at J, leaving 4 bases unmatched. CDR1 is SGHNT, CDR2 YYREEE, per germline (reference sequence). This CDR3 has 14 residues. CDR3 in DNA: TGTGCCAGCAGCTTGTTTGACAGGGGGCTTGAAGCTTTCTTT. This codes for CASSLFDRGLEAFF.

The V and J genes are TRBV2 and TRBJ2-5; no clear D. The J call may be in error: the DNA end matches TRBJ2-7 better. The CDR3 is 12 amino acids. CDR1 and CDR2 (germline): SNHLY, FYNNEI. The CDR3 DNA reads as TGTGCCAGCAGTGAAGCAGCTTACGAGCAGTACTTC. This sequence encodes CASSEAAYEQYF.

The chain has TRBV5-1 and TRBJ2-7; TRBD1 agrees at 9 bases. Germline loops: CDR1 SGHRS, CDR2 YFSETQ. Losses at the gene ends were 4 bases for V and 0 bases for J; bases not matched to a gene: 5. CDR3 length: 15 amino acids. The CDR3 reads CASSPTGGPSYEQYF. DNA for the CDR3: TGCGCCAGCAGCCCGACAGGGGGACCCTCCTACGAGCAGTACTTC. Variable domain in full (rest from reference TRBV5-1 and TRBJ2-7): KAGVTQTPRYLIKTRGQQVTLSCSPISGHRSVSWYQQTPGQGLQFLFEYFSETQRNKGNFPGRFSGRQFSNSRSEMNVSTLELGDSALYLCASSPTGGPSYEQYFGPGTRLTVT.

This rearrangement joins TRBV28 to TRBJ1-5; 7 bases are a match to TRBD1. CDR3 length equals 15 residues. CDR1 is MDHEN and CDR2 is SYDVKM in the germline V gene. The trim removed 6 bases at V and 1 base at J, leaving 6 bases unmatched. The CDR3 DNA reads as TGTGCCAGCAGCCAAGACAGGGCGAGCAATCAGCCCCAGCATTTT. Protein: CASSQDRASNQPQHF.